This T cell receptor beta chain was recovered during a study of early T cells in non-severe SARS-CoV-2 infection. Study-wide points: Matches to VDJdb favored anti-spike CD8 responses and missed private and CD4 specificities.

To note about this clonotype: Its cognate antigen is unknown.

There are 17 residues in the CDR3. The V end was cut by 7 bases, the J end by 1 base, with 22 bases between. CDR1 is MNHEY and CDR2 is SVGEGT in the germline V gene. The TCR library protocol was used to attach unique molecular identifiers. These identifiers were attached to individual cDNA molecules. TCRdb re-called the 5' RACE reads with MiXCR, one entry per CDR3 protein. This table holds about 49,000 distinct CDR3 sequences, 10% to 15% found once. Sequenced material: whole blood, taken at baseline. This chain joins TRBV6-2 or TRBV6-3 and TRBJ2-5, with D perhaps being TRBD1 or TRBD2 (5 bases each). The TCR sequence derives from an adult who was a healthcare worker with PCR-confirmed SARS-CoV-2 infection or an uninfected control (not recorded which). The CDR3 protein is CASTSRWFPGTQETQYF. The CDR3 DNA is TGTGCCAGCACTTCCCGATGGTTTCCCGGGACCCAAGAGACCCAGTACTTC.